This TCR beta chain was found in a study of blood T cell repertoires in COVID-19. Study background: Acute-phase and convalescent COVID-19 samples originated in the United States, Italy and Spain. Sample material is recorded as cDNA or gDNA derived from T cells, B-cell-depleted T cells, or PBMCs.

Original handling: Nucleated cell number was recorded as an estimate derived from reference gene primer amplification. Clones were sequenced by immunoSEQ multiplex PCR, and TCRdb holds only the in-frame ones, with some missing. D and trimming were read from the DNA, whereas the V and J calls and clone size are those reported in that table. Among approximately 170,000 clones listed, roughly 86% were seen once. Trimming pared 3 bases from V and 7 bases from J, leaving 11 bases between. Per the germline V gene, CDR1 is KGHDR and CDR2 is SFDVKD. The CDR3 contains 13 residues. The sequence was obtained from a man between 65 and 79 years old with acute or convalescent COVID-19. V gene TRBV24-1 combines with J gene TRBJ1-2; D perhaps matches TRBD1 (6 bases). Material: peripheral blood. DNA for the CDR3: TGTGCCACCAGTGATAACTACAGGGTTGGCTACACCTTC. Translated, it gives CATSDNYRVGYTF.